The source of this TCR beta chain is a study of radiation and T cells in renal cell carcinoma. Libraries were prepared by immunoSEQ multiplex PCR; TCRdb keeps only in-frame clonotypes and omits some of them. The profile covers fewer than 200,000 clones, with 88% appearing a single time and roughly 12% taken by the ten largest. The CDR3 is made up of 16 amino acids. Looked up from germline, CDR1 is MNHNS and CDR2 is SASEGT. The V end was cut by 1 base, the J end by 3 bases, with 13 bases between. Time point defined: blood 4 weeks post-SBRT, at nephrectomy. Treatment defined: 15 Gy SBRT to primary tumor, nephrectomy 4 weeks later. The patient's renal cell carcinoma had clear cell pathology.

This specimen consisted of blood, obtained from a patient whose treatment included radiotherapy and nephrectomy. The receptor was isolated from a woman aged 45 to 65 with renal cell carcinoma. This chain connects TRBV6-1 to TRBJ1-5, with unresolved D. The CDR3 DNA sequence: TGTGCCAGCAGTGAAGGGCGATCCAGACCCAATCAGCCCCAGCATTTT. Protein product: CASSEGRSRPNQPQHF.